Described below is a single TCR beta chain sequence and its context. Primers for the PCR totalled 60 Vbeta and 13 Jbeta. Sequencing used immunoSEQ multiplex PCR; TCRdb keeps in-frame clones, though not all of them. Its clone listing holds tens of thousands of clones. This sample was taken from a study of cytomegalovirus exposure and HLA in healthy donors. The TCR originated in a man in his forties or fifties in good health and CMV-seronegative. The specimen sequenced was PBMCs.

The CDR3 region is CATSMRGYEQYF. The CDR3 DNA follows: TGTGCCACCTCGATGCGGGGCTACGAGCAGTACTTC. The V gene is TRBV15, the J gene TRBJ2-7; D might be TRBD2 (6 bases). This CDR3 contains 12 residues. The germline V and J ends were trimmed by 8 bases and 3 bases, with 11 bases remaining between them. CDR1 LNHNV and CDR2 YYDKDF come from the germline V gene (reference sequence).